These 20 T cell receptor beta chains originate from one sample sequenced in a study of T cells after yellow fever vaccination. MiXCR was run by TCRdb on the 5' RACE reads, yielding one entry per CDR3 protein. The sample carries about 210,000 distinct CDR3 sequences, approximately 3.3% recorded once. The sequencing used CD4+ T cells sorted from PBMCs, collected 10 days after the yellow fever booster vaccination. The source of these receptors is a man younger than 35 who received the YFV17D yellow fever vaccine.

The table lists this clonotype with many counts. V and J are TRBV29-1 and TRBJ2-3; D is unresolved. The CDR3 has 13 amino acids. CDR1 and CDR2 (germline): SQVTM, ANQGSEA. Between the trimmed V and J ends, which lost 7 bases and 1 base, there was a span of 12 bases. CDR3 sequence reads: CSAEGRGTDTQYF. The CDR3 DNA sequence: TGCAGCGCCGAAGGCAGAGGCACAGATACGCAGTATTTT.

The chain employs TRBV7-2 and TRBJ2-2, with D tentatively TRBD2 (5 bases). V lost 3 bases and J 6 bases, leaving 8 bases between the germline ends. The germline V gene encodes CDR1 SGHTA and CDR2 FQGNSA. The CDR3 has 13 amino acids. This CDR3 reads CASSFVGAGELFF. The CDR3 bases are TGTGCCAGCAGCTTTGTCGGGGCCGGGGAGCTGTTTTTT.

The V call is TRBV14, the J call TRBJ2-3, with D possibly called TRBD1 or TRBD2 (7 bases each). The germline CDR1 and CDR2 sequences are SGHDN and FVKESK. The CDR3 covers 14 residues. V shed 4 bases and J shed 9 bases, with 17 bases lying between them. This CDR3 is CASSPRQGGSTQYF. CDR3 nucleotide sequence: TGTGCCAGCAGCCCAAGACAGGGAGGGTCCACGCAGTATTTT.

This clonotype was recorded many times. This sequence joins TRBV7-2 and TRBJ2-5; no clear D. V was clipped by 1 base and J by 4 bases, with 7 bases between them. Germline lookup yields CDR1 SGHTA and CDR2 FQGNSA. The CDR3 consists of 13 residues. The CDR3 nucleotides read TGTGCCAGCAGCTTAGTATCGGGAGAGACCCAGTACTTC. Translating it yields CASSLVSGETQYF.

The chain carries TRBV18 and TRBJ2-7, with TRBD1 matching over 7 bases. The V and J ends lost 6 bases and 4 bases, in that order; junction bases with no gene match: 6. Germline lookup yields CDR1 KGHSH and CDR2 LQKENI. The length of the CDR3 is 13 residues. DNA for the CDR3: TGTGCCAGCTCGCAGACAGGGATTTACGAGCAGTACTTC. Its protein is CASSQTGIYEQYF. The variable domain in full, with the rest retrieved from reference TRBV18 and TRBJ2-7, is NAGVMQNPRHLVRRRGQEARLRCSPMKGHSHVYWYRQLPEEGLKFMVYLQKENIIDESGMPKERFSAEFPKEGPSILRIQQVVRGDSAAYFCASSQTGIYEQYFGPGTRLTVT.

There are a few counts of this clonotype. The chain carries TRBV18 and TRBJ1-5, with a tentative D call TRBD1 (6 bases). The CDR3 sequence is 16 residues long. Germline values: CDR1 KGHSH, CDR2 LQKENI. Trimming removed 6 bases at V and 3 bases at J, with 18 bases between. Written as DNA, the CDR3 is TGTGCCAGCTCGACCGGGTTTGGGGGCCCCAATCAGCCCCAGCATTTT. Residues: CASSTGFGGPNQPQHF.

In this sample, this clonotype turned up many times. The V and J genes are TRBV18 and TRBJ2-7; TRBD1 or TRBD2 may be the D gene (5 bases each). In germline, CDR1 is KGHSH, CDR2 LQKENI. V was pared by 3 bases and J by 4 bases, with 13 bases between. The CDR3 is made up of 14 amino acids. As DNA, the CDR3 is TGTGCCAGCTCACCTAATCGAGGGGATTACGAGCAGTACTTC. Its translation is CASSPNRGDYEQYF.

This clonotype was seen at least ten times. V gene TRBV12-3 or TRBV12-4 combines with J gene TRBJ2-5, with D tentatively TRBD2 (6 bases). The V gene lost 8 bases and the J gene lost 2 bases, with 27 bases spanning the gap. The CDR3 runs 18 residues. CDR3 nucleotides: TGTGCCAGCTCAGTTTCGGGGGTTCCGAGAGCTATACAAGAGACCCAGTACTTC. Protein sequence: CASSVSGVPRAIQETQYF.

The chain is built from TRBV7-9 and TRBJ2-1; D not certain. The ends were cut back, 10 bases at V and 7 bases at J, with 11 bases in the middle. The CDR3 has 11 residues. CDR1 and CDR2 from the germline V gene are SEHNR and FQNEAQ (reference sequence). CDR3 in DNA: TGTGCCATCGTCCCTCAAAATGAGCAGTTCTTC. This translates into CAIVPQNEQFF.

The table lists this clonotype with a few counts. The CDR3 bases are TGTGCCAGCAGACAAGGGACGGAAAATCAGCCCCAGCATTTT. Translation: CASRQGTENQPQHF. The chain uses TRBV6-2 or TRBV6-3 and TRBJ1-5, with D perhaps matching TRBD1 (5 bases). The CDR3 extends over 14 amino acids. V lost 6 bases, J lost 4 bases, and 13 bases lay in between. Germline V lookup: CDR1 MNHEY, CDR2 SVGEGT.

This clonotype was counted between two and nine times. This chain uses TRBV6-5 with TRBJ1-1, with D unclear. Trimming stripped 0 bases from V and 8 bases from J, with 10 bases between. There are 13 residues in the CDR3. From germline, CDR1 is MNHEY and CDR2 SVGAGI. For the CDR3, the DNA is TGTGCCAGCAGTTACTCGATTTTCATGGAAGCTTTCTTT. It is translated as CASSYSIFMEAFF.

There are many counts of this clonotype. This chain joins TRBV6-2 or TRBV6-3 and TRBJ2-2, with D perhaps matching TRBD1 or TRBD2 (5 bases each). This CDR3 comprises 13 residues. The V gene's germline CDR1 is MNHEY and CDR2 SVGEGT. The ends were cut back, 8 bases at V and 6 bases at J, with 13 bases in the middle. CDR3 coding DNA: TGTGCCAGCCGACGAGGGGTACCCGGGGAGCTGTTTTTT. It codes for CASRRGVPGELFF.

This clonotype was counted ten times or more. The chain is built from TRBV5-1 and TRBJ1-3, with D hard to call. Trimming stripped 0 bases from V and 5 bases from J, with 15 bases between. Per germline, CDR1 SGHRS and CDR2 YFSETQ. CDR3 length equals 16 residues. CDR3 nucleotides: TGCGCCAGCAGCTTGGATCCGGGGTCGAGAAGAAACACCATATATTTT. It translates to CASSLDPGSRRNTIYF.

This clonotype was detected ten times or more. The chain combines TRBV12-3 or TRBV12-4 with TRBJ1-1; D unclear. Trimming left V 3 bases short and J 4 bases short, with 12 bases between. The CDR3 sequence is 14 residues long. In nucleotides, the CDR3 is TGTGCCAGCAGTTTGCAGTCCCTTAGCACTGAAGCTTTCTTT. Translating gives CASSLQSLSTEAFF.

This clonotype was seen at least ten times. The chain combines TRBV10-3 with TRBJ2-1; weak D call: TRBD1 (6 bases). CDR1 and CDR2 from the germline V gene are ENHRY and SYGVKD. V was clipped by 3 bases and J by 7 bases, with 10 bases between them. This CDR3 is 13 amino acids long. The CDR3 protein is CAISEGQGNEQFF. CDR3 sequence (DNA): TGTGCCATCAGTGAAGGGCAGGGGAATGAGCAGTTCTTC.

Many counts were recorded for this clonotype. This chain connects TRBV18 to TRBJ2-7; D assignment may be TRBD1 or TRBD2 (5 bases each). CDR1 and CDR2 (germline): KGHSH, LQKENI. V lost 3 bases and J 1 base, leaving 10 bases between the germline ends. The CDR3 covers 14 residues. CDR3: CASSPGTDSYEQYF. The DNA of the CDR3 is TGTGCCAGCTCACCCGGGACGGATTCCTACGAGCAGTACTTC.

This chain joins TRBV20-1 and TRBJ2-7; the D gene is possibly TRBD2 (5 bases). V was pared by 3 bases and J by 2 bases, with 17 bases between. The length of the CDR3 is 15 residues. Germline lookup yields CDR1 DFQATT and CDR2 SNEGSKA (reference sequence). The CDR3 sequence is CSASSVLDSPYEQYF. CDR3 sequence (DNA): TGCAGTGCTAGTTCGGTTTTGGACTCCCCCTACGAGCAGTACTTC.

The sample holds many counts of this clonotype. The chain has TRBV20-1 and TRBJ2-3, with unresolved D. The CDR3 is 14 amino acids. Germline CDR1 reads DFQATT; CDR2 reads SNEGSKA (reference sequence). The V gene lost 3 bases and the J gene lost 5 bases, with 15 bases spanning the gap. CDR3 nucleotide sequence: TGCAGTGCTAGCCGTCCTGATGGTGGAGATACGCAGTATTTT. This sequence encodes CSASRPDGGDTQYF.

The CDR3 is CASNEYRTGLNSPLHF. DNA for the CDR3: TGTGCCAGCAACGAGTATCGGACAGGACTTAATTCACCCCTCCACTTT. This chain uses TRBV2 with TRBJ1-6, with TRBD1 matching over 7 bases. This CDR3 region has 16 residues. Germline assignment: CDR1 SNHLY and CDR2 FYNNEI. Trimming cost V 7 bases and J 6 bases; bases outside gene matches: 12.

This clonotype was seen many times. The chain carries TRBV7-9 and TRBJ2-1, with TRBD2 matching 8 bases. Germline loops: CDR1 SEHNR, CDR2 FQNEAQ (reference sequence). The CDR3 has 15 residues. J lost 2 bases, V lost 3 bases, and 3 bases had no gene match. CDR3 residues: CASSFRGGPYNEQFF. In DNA form, the CDR3 reads TGTGCCAGCAGCTTCCGCGGGGGGCCCTACAATGAGCAGTTCTTC.